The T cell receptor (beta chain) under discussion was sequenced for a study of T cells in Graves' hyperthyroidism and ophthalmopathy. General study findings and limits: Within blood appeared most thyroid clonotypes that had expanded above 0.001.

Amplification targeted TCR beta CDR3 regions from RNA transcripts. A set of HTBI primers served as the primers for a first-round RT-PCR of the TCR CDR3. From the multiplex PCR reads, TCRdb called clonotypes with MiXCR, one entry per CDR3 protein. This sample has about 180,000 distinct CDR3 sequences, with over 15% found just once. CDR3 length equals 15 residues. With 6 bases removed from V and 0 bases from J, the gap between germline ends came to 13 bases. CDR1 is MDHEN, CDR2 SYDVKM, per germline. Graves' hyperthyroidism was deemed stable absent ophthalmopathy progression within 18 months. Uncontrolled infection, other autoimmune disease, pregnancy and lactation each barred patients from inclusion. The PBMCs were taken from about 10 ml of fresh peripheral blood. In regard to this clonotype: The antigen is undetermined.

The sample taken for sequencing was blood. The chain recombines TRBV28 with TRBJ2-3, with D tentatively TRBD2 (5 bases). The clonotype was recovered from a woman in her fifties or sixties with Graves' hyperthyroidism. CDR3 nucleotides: TGTGCCAGCAGGGTCCAGTGGACTAGCACAGATACGCAGTATTTT. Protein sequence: CASRVQWTSTDTQYF.